The clone carrying this TCR beta chain was seen many times. As yet, its antigen is unknown. All patients were node-negative on CT and PET/CT, without prior chemotherapy, radiotherapy or other malignancies. This entry is derived from a study of prognosis after radiotherapy for stage I lung cancer. Study as a whole: Ages of the roughly twelve men and about six women ranged roughly 53 to 84 years, median approximately 70. Distant metastases were recorded in a handful of patients after radiotherapy, at a median of about 7 months, and no significant progression was recorded in around 16.

Study results and caveats: Clone counts measured for unique TCRs fell after stereotactic body radiation therapy, median around 10,000 versus 6,900.

Amplification of TCR beta CDR3 from genomic DNA used two-round multiplex PCR. For every TRBV and TRBJ gene, a specific primer was used in first-round PCR. MiXCR, applied by TCRdb to the multiplex PCR reads, yields one record per CDR3 protein. The table includes some 15,000 distinct CDR3 sequences, 25% to 35% detected once. Unmatched junction bases numbered 21, after V lost 10 bases and J lost 4 bases. The CDR3 has 18 residues. Germline lookup yields CDR1 LGHDT and CDR2 YNNKEL (reference sequence). This TCR derives from a donor aged 50 or older with non-small cell lung cancer. The sample here was PBMCs, taken before or after stereotactic body radiation therapy (not recorded which). The chain carries TRBV3-1 and TRBJ2-5; TRBD2 matches at 10 bases. CDR3 coding DNA: TGTGCCACCAAGAGTGCGGGACTAGCGAGGAGGGGCGGAGAGACCCAGTACTTC. This encodes CATKSAGLARRGGETQYF.